This T cell receptor beta chain comes out of a study of blood T cell repertoires in COVID-19. Study details: The samples span acute and convalescent COVID-19 from the United States, Italy and Spain. T cells, B-cell-depleted T cells, or PBMCs provided the cDNA or gDNA that served as material.

V lost 5 bases, J lost 6 bases, and 12 bases stayed unmatched. The CDR3 sequence is 16 residues long. Looked up from germline, CDR1 is LGHDT and CDR2 is YNNKEL (reference sequence). Original analysis: The assay estimated nucleated cells by amplifying reference gene primers. Measured with immunoSEQ multiplex PCR; TCRdb has only the in-frame clones, and not every one. V and J calls plus clone size are reproduced from that table; the DNA served to infer D and trimming. This table has under 250,000 clones, around 88% appearing once. The chain carries TRBV3-1 (or the pseudogene TRBV3-2) and TRBJ2-1, with 8 bases identical to TRBD2. This TCR came from a man in his forties or fifties with active or convalescent COVID-19. The sample taken for sequencing was peripheral blood. The CDR3 sequence: CASSMLRTSHANEQFF. CDR3 DNA sequence: TGTGCCAGCAGCATGCTTCGGACTAGCCACGCCAATGAGCAGTTCTTC.